This T cell receptor (beta chain) was identified during a study of shared clonotypes between healthy human individuals. Each sample came from a Caucasian adult donor living in Nashville, Tennessee. Partitioning of CD4+ cells yielded a CD45RA+ naive subset and a CD45RA-negative memory subset. Study conclusions and caveats: Sharing across four donors was highest in naive CD4 (around 5%) and lowest in memory CD8 (around 0.4%). Estimated richness values were generally larger in naive subsets than in memory subsets.

The CDR3 totals 17 residues. V lost 4 bases, J lost 0 bases, and 8 bases stayed unmatched. Germline values: CDR1 SGHRS, CDR2 YFSETQ. Comments on this clone: Its antigen remains unidentified.

Profiled with immunoSEQ multiplex PCR; TCRdb holds only in-frame clones, not every one. The table has 2 million to 2.5 million clones, more than 80% seen once; the top ten hold under 0.45%. This chain uses TRBV5-1 with TRBJ1-3, with TRBD1 matching 9 bases. The sample taken for sequencing was naive CD4+ T cells from PBMCs. Noted subset: CD45RA+ positively selected. This TCR derives from a man in his late teens or twenties in good health. Some clones in this sample may be carry-over from other donors' samples. In nucleotides, the CDR3 is TGCGCCAGCAGCACCTCCCCGGGACAGGGCTCTGGAAACACCATATATTTT. As protein: CASSTSPGQGSGNTIYF. The full variable domain, in which reference TRBV5-1 and TRBJ1-3 provide the parts outside the CDR3, is KAGVTQTPRYLIKTRGQQVTLSCSPISGHRSVSWYQQTPGQGLQFLFEYFSETQRNKGNFPGRFSGRQFSNSRSEMNVSTLELGDSALYLCASSTSPGQGSGNTIYFGEGSWLTVV.